These 7 T cell receptor beta chains were sequenced from one sample in a study of CD8+CD57+ T cells in acquired aplastic anemia. Researchers used genomic DNA as the template to profile TCR beta VDJ and CDR3. One entry per CDR3 protein results from TCRdb running MiXCR on the reads. In the table there are 150,000 or so distinct CDR3 sequences, roughly half of which are singletons. Only patients with CD8+CD57+ cell expansion on flow cytometry were chosen for sequencing. The sample was sorted CD4+, CD8+, or CD8+CD57+ T cells (not recorded which) from PBMCs. The receptors come from a human donor with aplastic anemia.

Many counts were recorded for this clonotype. The chain combines TRBV19 with TRBJ1-5, with 8 bases matching TRBD1. There are 16 residues in the CDR3. The ends lost 5 bases at V and 2 bases at J; junction bases unmatched: 8. Germline assignment: CDR1 LNHDA and CDR2 SQIVND (reference sequence). The CDR3 sequence: CASSPGQGRGNQPQHF. The DNA of the CDR3 is TGTGCCAGTAGTCCCGGACAGGGCAGAGGCAATCAGCCCCAGCATTTT.

At least ten counts were recorded for this clonotype. The chain couples TRBV19 to TRBJ1-2; D is possibly TRBD1 (5 bases). The germline V gene has CDR1 LNHDA and CDR2 SQIVND (reference sequence). The CDR3 totals 11 residues. Trimming shortened V by 10 bases and J by 4 bases, and 10 bases separated the two germline ends. CDR3 coding DNA: TGTGCCACTCGACAGCTCTATGGCTACACCTTC. Encoded protein: CATRQLYGYTF.

This clonotype was observed at least ten times. The rearrangement joins TRBV7-2 to TRBJ2-5; 8 bases agree with TRBD1. CDR3 size: 16 residues. The J segment lost 5 bases and the V segment lost 5 bases, leaving 13 bases of the junction unmatched. Germline assignment: CDR1 SGHTA and CDR2 FQGNSA. DNA of the CDR3: TGTGCCAGCAGCGCAAAAACAGGGGGTGGAAGGGAGACCCAGTACTTC. Residues: CASSAKTGGGRETQYF.

As for this clonotype: This may stem from a read error, because a much larger clone lies one nucleotide away. The rearrangement uses TRBV5-1 and TRBJ2-1; the D gene is possibly TRBD2 (7 bases). The V gene's germline CDR1 is SGHRS and CDR2 YFSETQ. The CDR3 runs 14 residues. CDR3 amino acids: CAGSGIQGSNEQFF. The CDR3 nucleotides are TGCGCCGGCAGCGGGATACAGGGTTCGAATGAGCAGTTCTTC.

Regarding this clonotype: One end of the junction does not line up with germline, which may come from a read error. The gene calls are TRBV5-8 and TRBJ1-5, with D perhaps matching TRBD1 (6 bases). The germline V gene has CDR1 SGHTS and CDR2 YDEGEE. The CDR3 consists of 14 residues. CDR3 in DNA: TGTGCCAGCAGCTTGACAGGGCCGAATCGGCCCCAGCATTTT. This encodes CASSLTGPNRPQHF.

This rearrangement joins TRBV9 to TRBJ2-7; 11 nucleotides line up with TRBD2. The CDR3 sequence is 15 residues long. J was trimmed by 5 bases and V by 0 bases; bases with no gene match: 4. Germline lookup yields CDR1 SGDLS and CDR2 YYNGEE. The CDR3 loop reads CASSVVVTSGDEQYF. The CDR3 nucleotides read TGTGCCAGCAGCGTAGTAGTGACTAGCGGGGACGAGCAGTACTTC.

The chain has TRBV5-6 and TRBJ2-7, with D unresolved. Trimming left V 3 bases short and J 0 bases short, with 7 bases between. The CDR3 has 13 amino acids. Germline assignment: CDR1 SGHDT and CDR2 YYEEEE. In nucleotides, the CDR3 is TGTGCCAGCAGCTACGGGCCCTCCTACGAGCAGTACTTC. This gives the protein CASSYGPSYEQYF.